A selection of T cell receptor beta chains follows, all from one sample in a study of blood T cell repertoires in COVID-19. The table came from immunoSEQ multiplex PCR; TCRdb's copy has only in-frame clones and leaves some out. The sample includes 310,000 or so clones, about 91% of them seen just once. Sequencing used PBMCs or T cells enriched from blood (not recorded which). The receptors come from a woman under 30 who had recovered from COVID-19. The conserved cysteine and the conserved F or W are not part of the CDR3 here.

V	J	CDR3
TRBV7-9	TRBJ1-5	ASSWDYRDQPQH
TRBV10-3	TRBJ2-2	AISQDRGNTGELF
TRBV7-2	TRBJ1-5	ASSLGQYGNQPQH
TRBV9	TRBJ1-1	ASSGFTGDAF
TRBV18	TRBJ1-2	ASSSLQGGLDYGYT
TRBV18	TRBJ2-5	ASSRDSRQETQY
TRBV7-2	TRBJ2-7	ASSLGLAGEYEQY
TRBV9	TRBJ2-1	ASSHRGGGTYNEQF
TRBV7-3	TRBJ1-3	ASSLSAGAGNTIY
TRBV2	TRBJ1-1	ASSEGGGGTEAF
TRBV7-9	TRBJ1-1	AGGVSMNTEAF
TRBV6-1	TRBJ2-5	ASSDRQETQY
TRBV7-2	TRBJ2-7	ASSLAGTGPYEQY
TRBV28	TRBJ2-6	ASTRPGANVLT
TRBV10-2	TRBJ1-5	ATTPGGVNQPQH
TRBV7-6	TRBJ2-6	ASSPTGGADSGANVLT
TRBV6-2/TRBV6-3	TRBJ2-7	ASSYRQAGYEQY
TRBV6-4	TRBJ1-5	ASSSEANQPQH
TRBV7-9	TRBJ1-1	ASSTTGGATGTEAF
TRBV5-4	TRBJ2-1	ASSPLKVAGGSEQF
TRBV5-4	TRBJ1-1	ASSPAGGLTEAF
TRBV7-2	TRBJ2-7	ASSTPDRANYEQY
TRBV24-1	TRBJ1-3	ATSVTGGNTIY
TRBV7-9	TRBJ1-1	ASSLVGQVDTEAF
TRBV7-2	TRBJ2-1	ASSFYSYNEQF
TRBV5-8	TRBJ1-1	ASSSGTPGNIEAF
TRBV19	TRBJ1-2	ASSPRGGARGYT
TRBV19	TRBJ2-2	ASSWARGIPGELF
TRBV7-3	TRBJ1-1	ASSLNSGNTEAF
TRBV27	TRBJ2-7	ASSSPSYEQY
TRBV5-6	TRBJ2-2	ASSLALGRGGELF
TRBV7-2	TRBJ1-5	ASADQGNQPQH
TRBV18	TRBJ1-2	ASSPPDRGPNGYT
TRBV9	TRBJ1-3	ASSPKGGRGATGNTIY
TRBV7-9	TRBJ1-1	ASSLPGGDTEAF
TRBV5-4	TRBJ1-6	ASSSGSYNSPLH
TRBV10-3	TRBJ1-2	AISEGGVNYGYT
TRBV6-2/TRBV6-3	TRBJ1-5	ASSYQGTEQPQH
TRBV7-3	TRBJ2-3	ASSPRGTDTQY
TRBV9	TRBJ2-3	ASSAGTSVTDTQY